This TCR beta chain came from a study of neoadjuvant nivolumab and ipilimumab in lung cancer. Looking at the study overall: The combination arm added day-1 ipilimumab 1 mg/kg to nivolumab 3 mg/kg on days 1, 15, 29.

Assay used: immunoSEQ multiplex PCR; TCRdb lists only in-frame clones, some missing. The table has about 15,000 clones, roughly 75% seen once; the top ten hold roughly a quarter. On this clone itself: Its target is not known.

Broader study findings: TCR sequencing covered a small number of samples.

The CDR3 is made up of 15 amino acids. Germline-derived CDR1 and CDR2 are SGHDT and YYEEEE. Trimming pared 4 bases from V and 0 bases from J, leaving 13 bases between. Sample: peripheral blood, taken after neoadjuvant nivolumab, alone or with ipilimumab, at or shortly before surgery. This chain connects TRBV5-6 to TRBJ1-2; D remains unclear. The TCR originated in an adult with non-small cell lung cancer. CDR3 sequence: CASSPGRRANYGYTF. CDR3 nucleotides: TGTGCCAGCAGCCCGGGGAGGAGAGCTAACTATGGCTACACCTTC.